The 32 T cell receptor beta chains below were found in one sample sequenced in a study of blood T cell repertoires in COVID-19. Profiling relied on immunoSEQ multiplex PCR, and the TCRdb table lists in-frame clones only, not all of them. The data show fewer than 200,000 clones, around 82% seen once. Material for sequencing was peripheral blood. These receptors came from a woman aged 80 or older with acute or convalescent COVID-19.

V is TRBV6-6 and J is TRBJ2-3; possibly TRBD2 for D (6 bases). Trimming stripped 2 bases from V and 1 base from J, with 13 bases between. The CDR3 length is 16 residues. Germline assignment: CDR1 MNHNY and CDR2 SVGAGI (reference sequence). CDR3 sequence: CASSYLRGGGTDTQYF. CDR3 sequence (DNA): TGTGCCAGCAGTTACCTTAGGGGAGGAGGCACAGATACGCAGTATTTT.

J is TRBJ2-5 and V is TRBV19; a possible D gene is TRBD2 (6 bases). With 3 bases removed from V and 5 bases from J, the gap between germline ends came to 13 bases. The germline gives CDR1 LNHDA, CDR2 SQIVND (reference sequence). This CDR3 is 14 amino acids long. The CDR3 coding sequence is TGTGCCAGTAGTATGAGGAGGGCCAGGGAGACCCAGTACTTC. This gives the protein CASSMRRARETQYF.

The CDR3 nucleotides read TGCGCCAGCAGCGATGGGACTAGCGGACTCACAGATACGCAGTATTTT. It specifies CASSDGTSGLTDTQYF. The chain employs TRBV5-1 and TRBJ2-3, with 11 bases lining up with TRBD2. The junction had 6 bases not matched to a gene; V was cut back by 4 bases and J by 2 bases. The CDR3 is 16 residues long. Per the germline V gene, CDR1 is SGHRS and CDR2 is YFSETQ. Supplemented by reference TRBV5-1 and TRBJ2-3, the full variable domain reads KAGVTQTPRYLIKTRGQQVTLSCSPISGHRSVSWYQQTPGQGLQFLFEYFSETQRNKGNFPGRFSGRQFSNSRSEMNVSTLELGDSALYLCASSDGTSGLTDTQYFGPGTRLTVL.

This clone was detected only once. The chain couples TRBV10-3 to TRBJ1-1, with D unclear. Germline loops: CDR1 ENHRY, CDR2 SYGVKD. The CDR3 extends over 11 amino acids. The germline V and J ends were trimmed by 8 bases and 4 bases, with 8 bases remaining between them. The CDR3 nucleotides read TGTGCCATCGCGGGTGGCACTGAAGCTTTCTTT. It specifies CAIAGGTEAFF.

This clone was observed once. The sample holds other DNA sequences that translate to the same CDR3. The J gene is TRBJ2-7, the V gene TRBV5-1; 9 bases fit TRBD1. CDR1 is SGHRS, CDR2 YFSETQ, per germline. With 0 bases clipped from V and 4 bases from J, the junction kept 5 bases outside the gene matches. The CDR3 loop spans 15 amino acids. CDR3 sequence: CASSLGGTGSYEQYF. Written as DNA, the CDR3 is TGCGCCAGCAGCTTGGGAGGGACAGGGTCATACGAGCAGTACTTC.

The genes are TRBV25-1 and TRBJ1-2; D may be TRBD1 (6 bases). Germline V gene lookup returns CDR1 MGHDK and CDR2 SYGVNS. The V gene lost 4 bases and the J gene lost 8 bases, with 17 bases spanning the gap. The CDR3 sequence is 14 residues long. CDR3 in DNA: TGTGCCAGCAGTGCCTCATTAGGGGGGGCGGGCTACACCTTC. Protein: CASSASLGGAGYTF.

V usage is TRBV9 and J usage is TRBJ1-6; the match to TRBD1 covers 8 bases. The V and J ends lost 0 bases and 8 bases, in that order; junction bases with no gene match: 7. The CDR3 extends over 16 amino acids. Looked up from germline, CDR1 is SGDLS and CDR2 is YYNGEE. Here the CDR3 reads CASSVATGRGHSPLHF. CDR3 nucleotides: TGTGCCAGCAGCGTAGCTACCGGCAGGGGGCATTCACCCCTCCACTTT. The variable domain in full, with the rest retrieved from reference TRBV9 and TRBJ1-6, is DSGVTQTPKHLITATGQRVTLRCSPRSGDLSVYWYQQSLDQGLQFLIQYYNGEERAKGNILERFSAQQFPDLHSELNLSSLELGDSALYFCASSVATGRGHSPLHFGNGTRLTVT.

The chain carries TRBV12-5 and TRBJ1-3, with TRBD1 as a possible D gene (5 bases). Germline-derived CDR1 and CDR2 are LGHNT and FRNRAP. The germline V and J ends were trimmed by 8 bases and 2 bases, with 10 bases remaining between them. CDR3 length equals 13 residues. The CDR3: CASSTVAGNTIYF. As DNA, the CDR3 is TGTGCTAGTTCGACAGTAGCTGGAAACACCATATATTTT.

V is TRBV10-2 and J is TRBJ2-3; 10 bases are shared with TRBD2. The CDR3 length is 15 residues. Germline CDR1 is WSHSY and CDR2 is SAAADI. Trimming removed 11 bases from V and 5 bases from J; junction bases left unmatched: 13. CDR3: CAARTAGGQGDTQYF. DNA of the CDR3: TGCGCCGCGAGGACAGCGGGGGGGCAAGGAGATACGCAGTATTTT.

V and J are TRBV18 and TRBJ2-7; TRBD2 matches at 8 bases. This CDR3 region has 15 residues. The junction had 6 bases not matched to a gene; V was cut back by 3 bases and J by 2 bases. Germline CDR1 is KGHSH and CDR2 is LQKENI. CDR3 bases: TGTGCCAGCTCACCCAGTTTCGGGGGGGCCTACGAGCAGTACTTC. It encodes CASSPSFGGAYEQYF.

The table lists this clone with a count of one. The chain joins TRBV5-1 to TRBJ2-2, with a tentative D call TRBD1 (5 bases). Trimming shortened V by 4 bases and J by 5 bases, and 12 bases separated the two germline ends. Germline V CDR1 and CDR2: SGHRS, YFSETQ. This CDR3 region has 14 residues. The DNA of the CDR3 is TGCGCCAGCAGCGAGACAGCCTCGACCGGGGAGCTGTTTTTT. As protein: CASSETASTGELFF.

Here the CDR3 DNA reads TGTGCCAGCAGCTTAGACCCGGGACAGGGGGCGCGTGAGACCCAGTACTTC. Protein: CASSLDPGQGARETQYF. J is TRBJ2-5 and V is TRBV11-3, with 12 bases matching TRBD1. V was clipped by 0 bases and J by 5 bases; unmatched bases: 7. CDR1 SGHNT and CDR2 YENEEA come from the germline V gene. The CDR3 is 17 residues long.

This clone appeared a single time. This chain joins TRBV11-2 and TRBJ1-3; 7 bases agree with TRBD1. After removal of 1 base from V and 4 bases from J, the junction contained 4 bases not matched to a gene. Looked up from germline, CDR1 is SGHAT and CDR2 is FQNNGV. There are 15 residues in the CDR3. CDR3 sequence: CASSLARGQGNTIYF. The CDR3 DNA is TGTGCCAGCAGCTTAGCTAGGGGGCAAGGAAACACCATATATTTT.

The V and J genes are TRBV7-3 and TRBJ2-1; TRBD2 matches at 8 bases. The V gene's germline CDR1 is SGHTA and CDR2 FQGTGA. V dropped 5 bases and J dropped 9; count of bases not matched to a gene: 12. The CDR3 spans 15 residues. The CDR3 DNA sequence: TGTGCCAGCAGCCCATCTAGCGGGTCACGGGCTGAGCAGTTCTTC. It specifies CASSPSSGSRAEQFF.

This clone was observed once. The V and J genes are TRBV29-1 and TRBJ1-3; no reliable D call. Germline assignment: CDR1 SQVTM and CDR2 ANQGSEA. This CDR3 region has 11 residues. V shed 4 bases and J shed 3 bases, with 4 bases lying between them. The CDR3, as DNA: TGCAGCGTTGTCGTTGGAAACACCATATATTTT. Its translation is CSVVVGNTIYF.

The V gene is TRBV7-3, the J gene TRBJ2-1; TRBD1 matches 7 bases. The germline V gene encodes CDR1 SGHTA and CDR2 FQGTGA. The CDR3 totals 14 residues. J was trimmed by 8 bases and V by 3 bases; bases with no gene match: 7. CDR3 residues: CASSFSTGYYEQFF. Written as DNA, the CDR3 is TGTGCCAGCAGCTTCTCGACAGGGTACTATGAGCAGTTCTTC.

The rearrangement links TRBV18 to TRBJ2-5; TRBD1 matches at 7 bases. J lost 5 bases, V lost 3 bases, and 6 bases had no gene match. This CDR3 comprises 14 residues. Germline V gene data show CDR1 as KGHSH and CDR2 as LQKENI. CDR3 coding DNA: TGTGCCAGCTCACCGAGACAGGGCGTGGAGACCCAGTACTTC. This translates into CASSPRQGVETQYF.

This clone was observed a handful of times. The CDR3 nucleotides are TGCGCCAGCAGCCTCGGGACAGGAGGTCCAGAGACCCAGTACTTC. Its protein product is CASSLGTGGPETQYF. The chain recombines TRBV5-1 with TRBJ2-5, with TRBD1 identical over 8 bases. The V gene's germline CDR1 is SGHRS and CDR2 YFSETQ. J gave up 4 bases and V 4 bases, and 9 bases lay outside the gene matches. The CDR3 has 15 amino acids.

This sequence joins TRBV15 and TRBJ2-1; 10 bases are shared with TRBD2. Germline V gene lookup returns CDR1 LNHNV and CDR2 YYDKDF (reference sequence). The CDR3 loop spans 15 amino acids. Trimming removed 9 bases from V and 2 bases from J; junction bases left unmatched: 7. CDR3 sequence: CATKLAGDAYNEQFF. CDR3 DNA sequence: TGTGCCACGAAGCTAGCGGGAGACGCCTACAATGAGCAGTTCTTC.

This rearrangement joins TRBV12-5 to TRBJ1-3; a weak D match, TRBD1 (6 bases). Looked up from germline, CDR1 is LGHNT and CDR2 is FRNRAP. CDR3 length equals 15 residues. The V end was cut by 0 bases, the J end by 4 bases, with 10 bases between. The CDR3 is CASGLVVGQGNTIYF. DNA of the CDR3: TGTGCTAGTGGTTTGGTAGTCGGACAGGGAAACACCATATATTTT.

This clone was seen a single time. The V and J genes are TRBV7-2 and TRBJ2-2, with D maybe TRBD2 (6 bases). The germline V gene encodes CDR1 SGHTA and CDR2 FQGNSA. V lost 1 base, J lost 0 bases, and 9 bases lay in between. The CDR3 is 16 amino acids. The CDR3 DNA sequence: TGTGCCAGCAGCTTAGTGGCTAGCGCGAACACCGGGGAGCTGTTTTTT. As protein: CASSLVASANTGELFF.

V usage is TRBV10-3 and J usage is TRBJ2-1; 9 bases are a match to TRBD1. CDR1 is ENHRY and CDR2 is SYGVKD in the germline V gene. The CDR3 consists of 14 residues. V dropped 10 bases and J dropped 1; count of bases not matched to a gene: 5. DNA of the CDR3: TGTGCCAGCGAGGGACAGGGTTCCTACAATGAGCAGTTCTTC. Translated: CASEGQGSYNEQFF.

This clone was detected only once. The chain combines TRBV19 with TRBJ2-5; D might be TRBD2 (6 bases). Germline V gives CDR1 LNHDA, CDR2 SQIVND (reference sequence). Between the trimmed V and J ends, which lost 5 bases and 3 bases, there was a span of 10 bases. CDR3 length equals 13 residues. CDR3 amino acids: CASSFGGEETQYF. CDR3 bases: TGTGCCAGTAGTTTCGGAGGGGAAGAGACCCAGTACTTC.

V is TRBV7-9 and J is TRBJ2-5, with 14 nucleotides matching TRBD2. Trimming at V came to 1 base and at J to 2 bases, leaving 3 bases not matched to a gene. The CDR3 totals 17 residues. From germline, CDR1 is SEHNR and CDR2 FQNEAQ (reference sequence). CDR3 loop: CASSLGWTSGGQETQYF. Written as DNA, the CDR3 is TGTGCCAGCAGCTTAGGGTGGACTAGCGGGGGGCAAGAGACCCAGTACTTC.

J is TRBJ1-1 and V is TRBV29-1, with TRBD1 matching over 8 bases. Per germline, CDR1 SQVTM and CDR2 ANQGSEA. V shed 5 bases, J shed 5 bases, and the junction held 7 bases outside the gene matches. This CDR3 comprises 13 residues. The DNA for the CDR3 is TGCAGCGTTCACCGACAGGGGACGACTGAAGCTTTCTTT. Residues: CSVHRQGTTEAFF. The full variable domain, with the rest looked up from reference TRBV29-1 and TRBJ1-1, is SAVISQKPSRDICQRGTSLTIQCQVDSQVTMMFWYRQQPGQSLTLIATANQGSEATYESGFVIDKFPISRPNLTFSTLTVSNMSPEDSSIYLCSVHRQGTTEAFFGQGTRLTVV.

This sequence joins TRBV6-2 or TRBV6-3 and TRBJ1-5; D perhaps matches TRBD1 (5 bases). Trimming removed 2 bases at V and 1 base at J, with 15 bases between. The CDR3 extends over 17 amino acids. The germline V gene has CDR1 MNHEY and CDR2 SVGEGT. DNA of the CDR3: TGTGCCAGCAGTTACCGCCGGCTGACAGTGAGCAATCAGCCCCAGCATTTT. This gives the protein CASSYRRLTVSNQPQHF.

J is TRBJ1-5 and V is TRBV24-1, with 7 bases that match TRBD1. The germline CDR1 and CDR2 sequences are KGHDR and SFDVKD. CDR3 length: 14 residues. V shed 3 bases, J shed 5 bases, and the junction held 3 bases outside the gene matches. CDR3 residues: CATSDDRVDQPQHF. The CDR3 DNA sequence: TGTGCCACCAGTGATGACAGGGTCGATCAGCCCCAGCATTTT.

The chain has TRBV7-7 and TRBJ2-1, with 9 bases lining up with TRBD2. Germline lookup yields CDR1 SSHAT and CDR2 FNYEAQ (reference sequence). The CDR3 sequence is 15 residues long. V shed 0 bases and J 9 bases; nucleotides not matched to a gene: 6. For the CDR3, the DNA is TGTGCCAGCAGCTTAGCCTGGACTAGCGCTTCTGAGCAGTTCTTC. Residues: CASSLAWTSASEQFF.

The chain couples TRBV3-1 (or the pseudogene TRBV3-2) to TRBJ2-2; D uncertain. This CDR3 has 13 residues. Trimming took off 4 bases at V and 5 bases at J, with 8 bases between the two ends. Germline CDR1 reads LGHDT; CDR2 reads YNNKEL (reference sequence). The CDR3 here is CASSRSPTGELFF. The CDR3 region has the DNA TGTGCCAGCAGCCGAAGCCCGACCGGGGAGCTGTTTTTT.

The chain links TRBV12-1 to TRBJ1-2; TRBD1 is the table's D call and was not checked against the DNA. TRBV12-1 is a documented pseudogene. The CDR3 covers 15 residues. CDR3 bases: TGTGCCAGCAGCTTGCGGACAGGGCCAGTCTATGGCTACACCTTC. Translated: CASSLRTGPVYGYTF.

The gene calls are TRBV6-1 and TRBJ2-7, with TRBD2 matching over 7 bases. Germline V gene sequence: CDR1 MNHNS, CDR2 SASEGT. With V trimmed by 1 base and J by 3 bases, 6 bases remained unmatched. The CDR3 spans 15 residues. CDR3 loop: CASSEGGRGYYEQYF. The CDR3 nucleotides read TGTGCCAGCAGTGAAGGCGGGAGAGGATACTACGAGCAGTACTTC.

The chain has TRBV2 and TRBJ1-4, with D hard to call. The CDR3 is 15 residues long. CDR1 is SNHLY and CDR2 is FYNNEI in the germline V gene. The V and J ends lost 5 bases and 5 bases respectively, with 15 bases between them. The CDR3 nucleotides are TGTGCCAGCAGTAAATCAGTGGCCCCGAATGAAAAACTGTTTTTT. This codes for CASSKSVAPNEKLFF.